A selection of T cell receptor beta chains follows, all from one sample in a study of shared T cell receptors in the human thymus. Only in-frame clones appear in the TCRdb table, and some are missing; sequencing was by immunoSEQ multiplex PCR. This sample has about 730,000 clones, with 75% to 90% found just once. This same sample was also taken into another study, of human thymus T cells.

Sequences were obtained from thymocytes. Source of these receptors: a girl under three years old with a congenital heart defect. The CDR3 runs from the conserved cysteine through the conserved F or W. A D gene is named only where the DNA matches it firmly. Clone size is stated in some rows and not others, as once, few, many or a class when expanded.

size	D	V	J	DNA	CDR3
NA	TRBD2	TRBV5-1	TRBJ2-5	TGCGCCAGCAGCTTCTTAGCGGGGGAACAAGAGACCCAGTACTTC	CASSFLAGEQETQYF
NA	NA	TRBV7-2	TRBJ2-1	TGTGCCAGCAGCTTCACCCCCGGGGGGCAGAACAATGAGCAGTTCTTC	CASSFTPGGQNNEQFF
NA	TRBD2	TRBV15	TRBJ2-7	TGTGCCACCAGCAGAGGGGGCGGGGGGACCTACGAGCAGTACTTC	CATSRGGGGTYEQYF
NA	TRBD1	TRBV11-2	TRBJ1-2	TGTGCCAGCAGCTTAGCAGGGGGCAACTATGGCTACACCTTC	CASSLAGGNYGYTF
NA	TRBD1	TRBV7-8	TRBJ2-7	TGTGCCAGCAGCTTAGAAGGGGGACAGGGGGTCAACGAGCAGTACTTC	CASSLEGGQGVNEQYF
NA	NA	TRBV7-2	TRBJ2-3	TGTGCCAGCAGCCGAGTGGTAGCGGACATGCCTAGCACAGATACGCAGTATTTT	CASSRVVADMPSTDTQYF
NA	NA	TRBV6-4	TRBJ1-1	TGTGCCAGCAGTGTTTTATTTCGGGTTGGGGAAGCTTTCTTT	CASSVLFRVGEAFF
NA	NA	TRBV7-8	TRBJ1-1	TGTGCCAGCAGCAATTACAGGGAAGGCACTGAAGCTTTCTTT	CASSNYREGTEAFF
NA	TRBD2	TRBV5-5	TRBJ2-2	TGTGCCAGCAGCTTGTATGCGACTAGCGGGGGAACCACCGGGGAGCTGTTTTTT	CASSLYATSGGTTGELFF
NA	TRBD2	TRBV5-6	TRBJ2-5	TGTGCCAGCAGCCCCTGGATAGCGGGGGAGCCGTTCCAAGAGACCCAGTACTTC	CASSPWIAGEPFQETQYF
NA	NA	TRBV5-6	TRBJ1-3	TGTGCCAGCAGCTTGGCAGGGGACCGATACTCTGGAAACACCATATATTTT	CASSLAGDRYSGNTIYF
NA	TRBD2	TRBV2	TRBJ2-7	TGTGCCAGCAGGACCCGTAGCGGGGGCCGGACCTACGAGCAGTACTTC	CASRTRSGGRTYEQYF
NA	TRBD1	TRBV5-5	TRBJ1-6	TGTGCCAGCAGCTTGTCGGGCAGGGGGCTGGATTCACCCCTCCACTTT	CASSLSGRGLDSPLHF
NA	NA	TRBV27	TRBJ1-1	TGTGCCAGCAGTCCTCCAGAGCCCCCACCAGGGGACACTGAAGCTTTCTTT	CASSPPEPPPGDTEAFF
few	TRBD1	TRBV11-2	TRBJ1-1	TGTGCCAGCAGCCCCGACAGGGGGGCCGGCACTGAAGCTTTCTTT	CASSPDRGAGTEAFF
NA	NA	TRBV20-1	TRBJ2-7	TGCAGTGCTGCAACAGGCGAGCAGTACTTC	CSAATGEQYF
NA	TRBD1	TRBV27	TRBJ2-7	TGTGCCAGCAGCCCCATACGGGGACAGGGGGTATCCTACGAGCAGTACTTC	CASSPIRGQGVSYEQYF
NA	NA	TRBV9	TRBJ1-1	TGTGCCAGCGGCCGCGGGGAGGGAAAAATGAACACTGAAGCTTTCTTT	CASGRGEGKMNTEAFF
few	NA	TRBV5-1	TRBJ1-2	TGCGCCAGCAGCAAGCTTGACAGAACCCTCACTAACTATGGCTACACCTTC	CASSKLDRTLTNYGYTF
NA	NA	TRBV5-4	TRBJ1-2	TGTGCCAGCAGCTTCGGGCCGCGGGACTATGGCTACACCTTC	CASSFGPRDYGYTF
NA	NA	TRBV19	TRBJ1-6	TGTGCCAGTAGGACGGACGGAACTAGGAGCTCCTATAATTCACCCCTCCACTTT	CASRTDGTRSSYNSPLHF
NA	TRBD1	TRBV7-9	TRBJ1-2	TGTGCCAGCAGCGCCGACAGGGCGATAGGGGGCTACACCTTC	CASSADRAIGGYTF
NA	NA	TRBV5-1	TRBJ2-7	TGCGCCAGCAGCTTGGAGTACAACTACGAGCAGTACTTC	CASSLEYNYEQYF
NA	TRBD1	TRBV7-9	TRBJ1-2	TGTGCCAGCAGCTTAGCGGGGTCCCTTCAGGGGGGTGGCTACACCTTC	CASSLAGSLQGGGYTF
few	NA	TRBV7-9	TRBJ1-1	TGTGCCAGCAGCTTTAAGACACAGAACACTGAAGCTTTCTTT	CASSFKTQNTEAFF
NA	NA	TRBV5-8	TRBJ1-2	TGTGCCAGCAGCTCACGTGGCCACGCAGGGAAGGGAGGCTTTGGCTACACCTTC	CASSSRGHAGKGGFGYTF
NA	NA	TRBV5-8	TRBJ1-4	TGTGCCAGCAGCTTACCAGGGACTAGGTTTTTT	CASSLPGTRFF
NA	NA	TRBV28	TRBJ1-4	TGTGCCAGCAGTTTAGGGGCAGGGGTGAATGAAAAACTGTTTTTT	CASSLGAGVNEKLFF
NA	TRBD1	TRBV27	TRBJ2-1	TGTGCCAGCAATCCGGGACAGGGGAACAATGAGCAGTTCTTC	CASNPGQGNNEQFF
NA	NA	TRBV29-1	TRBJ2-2	TGCAGCGTTGCGGGCGGGACCGGGGAGCTGTTTTTT	CSVAGGTGELFF
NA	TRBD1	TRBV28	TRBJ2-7	TGTGCCAGCGGGACAGGGGGTTACGAGCAGTACTTC	CASGTGGYEQYF
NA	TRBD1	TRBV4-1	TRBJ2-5	TGCGCCAGCAGCCCACAACAGGGGCAAGAGACCCAGTACTTC	CASSPQQGQETQYF
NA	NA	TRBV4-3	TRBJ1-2	TGCGCCAGCAGTCACGGTACTGGACAGAAGGAGGGCTACACCTTC	CASSHGTGQKEGYTF
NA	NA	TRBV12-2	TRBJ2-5	TGTGCAAGTCGCTCCCTCCTCCACAGGGGAAGGGGCCCAGAGACCCAGTACTTC	CASRSLLHRGRGPETQYF
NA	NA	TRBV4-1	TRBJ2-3	TGCGCCAGCAGCCAAGAATCACACACACACAAAGATACGCAGTATTTT	CASSQESHTHKDTQYF
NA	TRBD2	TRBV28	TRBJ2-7	TGTGCCAGCAGCAACGTCGGGAGGGAGCCTTGCGAGCAGTACTTC	CASSNVGREPCEQYF
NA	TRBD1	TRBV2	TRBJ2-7	TGTGCCAGCAGCTCCGCCCGGGACAGTAGCTCCTACGAGCAGTACTTC	CASSSARDSSSYEQYF
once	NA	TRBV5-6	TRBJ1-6	TGTGCCAGCAGCTTGGTCAGGGCTAATTCACCCCTCCACTTT	CASSLVRANSPLHF
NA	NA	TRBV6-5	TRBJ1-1	TGTGCCAGCAGCGGGGAGAACACTGAAGCTTTCTTT	CASSGENTEAFF
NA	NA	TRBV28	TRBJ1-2	TGTGCCAGCAACCCCAACAGGGAAGGGGGCTACACCTTC	CASNPNREGGYTF
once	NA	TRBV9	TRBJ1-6	TGTGCCAGCAGCGTAGACAGACAGGCTTCACCCCTCCACTTT	CASSVDRQASPLHF
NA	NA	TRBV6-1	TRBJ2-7	TGTGCCAGCAGCTCAGCGGTGGACTCCTACGAGCAGTACTTC	CASSSAVDSYEQYF
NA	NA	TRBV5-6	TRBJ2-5	TGTGCCAGCAGTTGGGCGGGCGGACCAGGGGCCCAGTACTTC	CASSWAGGPGAQYF
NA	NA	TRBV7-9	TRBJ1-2	TGTGCCAGCAGCTTAGACTCTCTGACAGCGGGGGACTATGGCTACACCTTC	CASSLDSLTAGDYGYTF
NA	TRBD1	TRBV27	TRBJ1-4	TGTGCCAGCAGTCCCCATCCGACAGGGGGTAATGAAAAACTGTTTTTT	CASSPHPTGGNEKLFF
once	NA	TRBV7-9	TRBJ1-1	TGTGCCAGCAGCCCAACCCCAGGGCCCCCTGGCCACACTGAAGCTTTCTTT	CASSPTPGPPGHTEAFF
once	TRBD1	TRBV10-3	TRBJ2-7	TGTGCCATCAGTCATCAGGGACAGGGGCCCTCCTACGAGCAGTACTTC	CAISHQGQGPSYEQYF